The entry that follows covers one TCR beta chain sequence. The antigen is undetermined. A second PCR, run for about 7 to 11 cycles, used a sample-barcoded 5' primer plus a J-beta primer mix. TCRdb reprocessed the 5' RACE reads with MiXCR, giving one entry per CDR3 protein. Among hundreds of thousands of distinct CDR3 sequences listed, over 45% were seen once. The source of the sample is a study of blood T cells in healthy people across ages. Germline assignment: CDR1 LGHDT and CDR2 YNNKEL (reference sequence). CDR3 size: 15 residues. V lost 0 bases and J lost 3; bases outside the gene matches: 2. The study, taken as a whole, reports: In older individuals, TCR beta diversity per million T cells was lower, falling roughly linearly with age.

The chain employs TRBV3-1 and TRBJ2-7; TRBD2 matches at 10 bases. The sequenced material came from blood. The sequence was obtained from a man aged 25 to 45 in good health. The CDR3 loop reads CASSQEAGGLYEQYF. The CDR3 nucleotides read TGTGCCAGCAGCCAAGAAGCGGGAGGGCTCTACGAGCAGTACTTC.